The sequence of this T cell receptor (beta chain) was determined in a study of cytomegalovirus exposure and HLA in healthy donors. The PCR employed 60 Vbeta primers together with 13 Jbeta primers. Generated by immunoSEQ multiplex PCR, the TCRdb table keeps only in-frame clones and is missing some. The sample data list tens of thousands of clones. V was trimmed by 5 bases and J by 1 base, leaving 15 bases between them. The germline V gene encodes CDR1 LNHDA and CDR2 SQIVND (reference sequence). The CDR3 length is 16 residues. The sequenced sample consisted of PBMCs. V and J are TRBV19 and TRBJ2-1; a possible D gene is TRBD1 (5 bases). The sequence came from a woman in her thirties in good health and CMV-seronegative. CDR3 region: CASSPKGRDSYNEQFF. The CDR3, as DNA: TGTGCCAGTAGTCCGAAGGGCAGGGATTCCTACAATGAGCAGTTCTTC.